Sequencing of this TCR beta chain was carried out in a study of response to subunit inactivated influenza vaccine. General study results and limits: Each seasonal influenza vaccination recruits few new T cells, the authors suggested.

The ends lost 5 bases at V and 7 bases at J; junction bases unmatched: 4. CDR1 is SGHTA, CDR2 FQGNSA, per germline. The CDR3 covers 14 residues. TCRdb reprocessed the RT-PCR reads via MiXCR and lists one record per CDR3 protein. This table has hundreds of thousands of distinct CDR3 sequences, approximately 23% appearing once. The sample holds many counts of this clonotype. Its antigen is undetermined. This sequence joins TRBV7-2 and TRBJ1-4, with TRBD1 matching over 10 bases. The specimen comprised PBMCs from blood, sampled 21 months after vaccination. The receptor was isolated from a man aged 45-69 years who received an inactivated influenza vaccine. The CDR3 region is CASSPGQGGEKLFF. The CDR3 DNA sequence: TGTGCCAGCAGCCCCGGACAGGGGGGTGAAAAACTGTTTTTT.